This passage covers 9 T cell receptor beta chains from one sample sequenced in a study of T cell responses to AZD1222 COVID-19 vaccine. Measured with immunoSEQ multiplex PCR; TCRdb has only the in-frame clones, and not every one. The sample shows 85,000 to 90,000 clones, over 85% of them seen only once. Sequences were derived from peripheral blood, sampled on day 0 of AZD1222 vaccination. The receptors were gathered from an adult in good health.

The chain joins TRBV14 to TRBJ1-6, with D possibly TRBD1 on 5 matching bases. With 4 bases removed from V and 8 bases from J, the gap between germline ends came to 15 bases. The CDR3 extends over 15 amino acids. Per germline, CDR1 SGHDN and CDR2 FVKESK. The CDR3 sequence: CASSLQVRGYSPLHF. In DNA, the CDR3 is TGTGCCAGCAGCCTCCAGGTTAGGGGTTATTCACCCCTCCACTTT.

The chain recombines TRBV5-4 with TRBJ1-4, with TRBD1 matching over 8 bases. The CDR3 runs 15 residues. Trimming at V came to 3 bases and at J to 5 bases, leaving 6 bases not matched to a gene. Germline CDR1 reads SGHNT; CDR2 reads YYREEE (reference sequence). The CDR3 protein is CASSSSGGGNEKLFF. In DNA form, the CDR3 reads TGTGCCAGCAGCTCATCAGGGGGCGGGAATGAAAAACTGTTTTTT.

This sequence joins TRBV9 and TRBJ2-5, with D possibly matching TRBD2 (6 bases). The CDR3 is 14 amino acids. Deletions cut 1 base from V and 2 bases from J, with 9 bases between. Germline CDR1 is SGDLS and CDR2 is YYNGEE. In nucleotides, the CDR3 is TGTGCCAGCAGCGTAAGCGGGCAGCAAGAGACCCAGTACTTC. Encoded protein: CASSVSGQQETQYF.

The V gene is TRBV4-1, the J gene TRBJ2-7, with 8 bases lining up with TRBD2. CDR1 is MGHRA and CDR2 is YSYEKL in the germline V gene. Trimming removed 3 bases from V and 0 bases from J; junction bases left unmatched: 10. The CDR3 extends over 17 amino acids. The CDR3 DNA reads TGCGCCAGCAGCCATCGACTAGCGCTGCCTTCCTCCTACGAGCAGTACTTC. It is translated as CASSHRLALPSSYEQYF.

This chain links TRBV27 with TRBJ2-3, with TRBD1 matching over 10 bases. V shed 5 bases and J 0 bases; nucleotides not matched to a gene: 5. This CDR3 is 16 amino acids long. Germline values: CDR1 MNHEY, CDR2 SMNVEV (reference sequence). The CDR3 reads CASSLDRGRSTDTQYF. In DNA form, the CDR3 reads TGTGCCAGCAGTCTAGACAGGGGGCGTAGCACAGATACGCAGTATTTT.

The chain carries TRBV30 and TRBJ2-3; 8 positions agree with TRBD2. This CDR3 has 14 residues. Trimming at V came to 4 bases and at J to 3 bases, leaving 6 bases not matched to a gene. CDR1 GTSNPN and CDR2 SVGIG come from the germline V gene (reference sequence). The CDR3 spells CAWTRRGATDTQYF. The CDR3 DNA is TGTGCCTGGACTAGGCGGGGGGCTACAGATACGCAGTATTTT.

This clone was detected only once. This chain links TRBV19 with TRBJ1-2, with 7 bases aligning to TRBD1. The V gene's germline CDR1 is LNHDA and CDR2 SQIVND (reference sequence). The CDR3 extends over 20 amino acids. J was trimmed by 2 bases and V by 6 bases; bases with no gene match: 24. The CDR3 loop is CASSKFGQELTRTKNYGYTF. The CDR3 DNA reads as TGTGCCAGTAGCAAATTTGGACAGGAGCTTACCCGCACTAAAAACTATGGCTACACCTTC.

The table lists this clone with a count of one. The chain employs TRBV7-2 and TRBJ2-2, with D perhaps matching TRBD1 (6 bases). Germline V gives CDR1 SGHTA, CDR2 FQGNSA. The CDR3 covers 15 residues. V was clipped by 6 bases and J by 1 base, with 12 bases between them. CDR3 nucleotides: TGTGCCAGCAGGAGAGGGGGAGAGAACACCGGGGAGCTGTTTTTT. Encoded protein: CASRRGGENTGELFF.

The J gene is TRBJ1-6, the V gene TRBV6-5; D gene unclear. Germline V gene sequence: CDR1 MNHEY, CDR2 SVGAGI. The CDR3 covers 13 residues. The V end was cut by 0 bases, the J end by 7 bases, with 4 bases between. The CDR3 loop reads CASSYSSNSPLHF. The CDR3 nucleotides are TGTGCCAGCAGTTACTCGTCGAATTCACCCCTCCACTTT.